The 12 T cell receptor beta chains below come from one sample, sequenced in a study of regulatory T cells in long-lasting Graves disease. Time point meaning: newly diagnosed GD, antithyroid drugs for less than 3 months. Scientists built the TCR library using RNA that was extracted from PBMCs. Researchers made TCR beta libraries by using iRepertoire HTBI primers and running Arm-PCR on CDR3 regions. TCRdb called the multiplex PCR reads again in MiXCR, with one record for every CDR3 protein. In the table there are 500,000 or so distinct CDR3 sequences, 15% to 20% of which are singletons. The same specimen was also included in a second study, on T cells in Graves' hyperthyroidism and ophthalmopathy.

This sample comprised peripheral blood mononuclear cells (PBMCs), obtained at new diagnosis, from a patient treated with antithyroid drugs. The receptor set was obtained from a man between 35 and 55 years old with Graves disease.

The CDR3 protein is CASSLEVYESSYEQYF. In nucleotides, the CDR3 is TGTGCCAGCAGCTTAGAGGTCTATGAGAGCTCCTACGAGCAGTACTTC. J is TRBJ2-7 and V is TRBV7-2; D unclear. V dropped 1 base and J dropped 0 bases, with 13 bases sitting between them. The CDR3 loop spans 16 amino acids. Germline lookup yields CDR1 SGHTA and CDR2 FQGNSA.

This clonotype has at least ten counts. V and J are TRBV27 and TRBJ1-1; D call uncertain. Germline V gene sequence: CDR1 MNHEY, CDR2 SMNVEV (reference sequence). The CDR3 length is 13 residues. Deletions cut 4 bases from V and 3 bases from J, with 9 bases between. Here the CDR3 reads CASSSLRHTEAFF. The CDR3 DNA reads TGTGCCAGCAGTTCACTAAGACACACTGAAGCTTTCTTT.

The sample holds many counts of this clonotype. The chain is built from TRBV18 and TRBJ1-2; weak D call: TRBD1 (5 bases). The CDR3 sequence is 14 residues long. Trimming pared 3 bases from V and 8 bases from J, leaving 16 bases between. Germline lookup yields CDR1 KGHSH and CDR2 LQKENI. CDR3 protein: CASSPGHGTAGYTF. CDR3 coding DNA: TGTGCCAGCTCACCTGGTCACGGGACGGCGGGCTACACCTTC.

This clonotype was seen at least ten times. This sequence joins TRBV20-1 and TRBJ1-6, with D uncertain. This CDR3 is 13 amino acids long. V was cut by 6 bases and J by 4 bases, with 10 bases left in between. CDR1 and CDR2 (germline): DFQATT, SNEGSKA (reference sequence). The CDR3 coding sequence is TGCAGTGCCTCTACAGAGTATAATTCACCCCTCCACTTT. It codes for CSASTEYNSPLHF.

This sequence joins TRBV5-5 and TRBJ2-3, with 10 bases that match TRBD2. Germline V gene data show CDR1 as SGHKS and CDR2 as YYEKEE (reference sequence). With V trimmed by 0 bases and J by 2 bases, 6 bases remained unmatched. CDR3 length equals 17 residues. The CDR3 is CASSLDPLAGVTDTQYF. Written as DNA, the CDR3 is TGTGCCAGCAGCTTGGATCCCCTAGCGGGAGTCACAGATACGCAGTATTTT.

This clonotype was seen repeatedly, ten times or more. The chain uses TRBV18 and TRBJ2-5; D not certain. Trimming cost V 3 bases and J 2 bases, with 10 bases left between them. From germline, CDR1 is KGHSH and CDR2 LQKENI. CDR3 length equals 14 residues. For the CDR3, the DNA is TGTGCCAGCTCACCTCCCCGGCCACAAGAGACCCAGTACTTC. It codes for CASSPPRPQETQYF.

This clonotype was seen at least ten times. The rearrangement links TRBV27 to TRBJ2-1; TRBD2 agrees at 7 bases. With V trimmed by 3 bases and J by 8 bases, 10 bases remained unmatched. This CDR3 has 15 amino acids. The germline gives CDR1 MNHEY, CDR2 SMNVEV (reference sequence). In DNA form, the CDR3 reads TGTGCCAGCAGTTTTCCGGTAGCGGGTAGCTATGAGCAGTTCTTC. Its protein product is CASSFPVAGSYEQFF.

The table lists this clonotype with many counts. The chain uses TRBV3-1 and TRBJ1-5, with 7 bases aligning to TRBD1. J was trimmed by 6 bases and V by 3 bases; bases with no gene match: 8. Per the germline V gene, CDR1 is LGHDT and CDR2 is YNNKEL (reference sequence). The CDR3 runs to 15 residues. CDR3 residues: CASSQGTVGSQPQHF. CDR3 bases: TGTGCCAGCAGCCAGGGGACAGTTGGTTCTCAGCCCCAGCATTTT.

This clonotype has a handful of counts. The rearrangement uses TRBV29-1 and TRBJ1-2, with unresolved D. Trimming took off 0 bases at V and 7 bases at J, with 9 bases between the two ends. Germline lookup yields CDR1 SQVTM and CDR2 ANQGSEA. The CDR3 is 12 residues long. CDR3 sequence: CSVEDHRGGYTF. The CDR3 DNA is TGCAGCGTTGAAGATCATCGGGGTGGCTACACCTTC. The whole variable domain, filled in from reference TRBV29-1 and TRBJ1-2, reads SAVISQKPSRDICQRGTSLTIQCQVDSQVTMMFWYRQQPGQSLTLIATANQGSEATYESGFVIDKFPISRPNLTFSTLTVSNMSPEDSSIYLCSVEDHRGGYTFGSGTRLTVV.

This clonotype showed up just a few times. This chain connects TRBV10-3 to TRBJ2-7; the D gene is possibly TRBD2 (7 bases). Germline CDR1 ENHRY, CDR2 SYGVKD. The CDR3 is made up of 15 amino acids. Deletions cut 2 bases from V and 6 bases from J, with 17 bases between. The CDR3 loop reads CAISEVGGALFEQYF. The CDR3 coding sequence is TGTGCCATCAGTGAGGTGGGGGGGGCGCTTTTCGAGCAGTACTTC.

The J gene is TRBJ1-5, the V gene TRBV19; 12 bases agree with TRBD1. This CDR3 is 17 amino acids long. V shed 6 bases and J 2 bases; nucleotides not matched to a gene: 8. Germline CDR1 is LNHDA and CDR2 is SQIVND (reference sequence). CDR3 residues: CASSPGTGGDGNQPQHF. Written as DNA, the CDR3 is TGTGCCAGTAGCCCCGGGACAGGGGGCGACGGCAATCAGCCCCAGCATTTT.

This clonotype was picked up many times. The rearrangement joins TRBV20-1 to TRBJ2-1; TRBD2 is a possible D gene (6 bases). This CDR3 has 15 amino acids. CDR1 and CDR2 from the germline V gene are DFQATT and SNEGSKA (reference sequence). The V end was cut by 0 bases, the J end by 1 base, with 10 bases between. CDR3 coding DNA: TGCAGTGCTAGAGAACTAGGGACTTCCTACAATGAGCAGTTCTTC. Amino acid sequence: CSARELGTSYNEQFF.